What follows are 5 T cell receptor beta chains derived from one specimen sequenced in a study of blood T cells in healthy people across ages. Sample-barcoded 5' priming and a J-beta primer mix drove a second PCR of about 6 to 12 cycles. TCRdb used MiXCR to reprocess the 5' RACE reads, holding one entry per CDR3 protein. The sample consists of 700,000 to 1,000,000 distinct CDR3 sequences, around 42% of them appearing once. The specimen sequenced was blood. These TCRs come from a man aged 55 to 69 in good health.

The V and J genes are TRBV4-2 and TRBJ2-7, with 7 bases lining up with TRBD2. Unmatched junction bases numbered 11, after V lost 2 bases and J lost 7 bases. From germline, CDR1 is LGHNA and CDR2 YNFKEQ. The CDR3 is 15 residues long. The CDR3 nucleotides are TGTGCCAGCAGCCAAACCACCGGGGACTACAATGAGCAGTACTTC. Protein product: CASSQTTGDYNEQYF.

This chain's CDR3 is CASSYRGANEQYF. CDR3 DNA sequence: TGTGCCAGCAGTTATAGAGGGGCGAACGAGCAGTACTTC. This chain links TRBV2 with TRBJ2-4; either TRBD1 or TRBD2 may fit D (5 bases each). With the DNA end fitting TRBJ2-7 better, the J assignment may be wrong. Per the germline V gene, CDR1 is SNHLY and CDR2 is FYNNEI. The CDR3 extends over 13 amino acids.

This clonotype was seen only a few times. This chain connects TRBV6-2 or TRBV6-3 to TRBJ2-2; maybe TRBD1 (6 bases). Germline CDR1 is MNHEY and CDR2 is SVGEGT. Trimming took 6 bases from V and 7 from J, leaving 15 bases between them. This CDR3 spans 14 amino acids. CDR3 coding DNA: TGTGCCAGCAGCCCTACAGGGTTAATCGGGGAGCTGTTTTTT. Its protein product is CASSPTGLIGELFF.

This sequence joins TRBV6-2 or TRBV6-3 and TRBJ2-5, with 12 bases lining up with TRBD2. This CDR3 has 15 residues. After removal of 7 bases from V and 4 bases from J, the junction contained 7 bases not matched to a gene. Per germline, CDR1 MNHEY and CDR2 SVGEGT. CDR3 sequence: CASTSWTSGVETQYF. In nucleotides, the CDR3 is TGTGCCAGCACGTCCTGGACTAGCGGGGTAGAGACCCAGTACTTC.

This chain joins TRBV9 and TRBJ2-2; a weak D match, TRBD2 (5 bases). CDR1 and CDR2 (germline): SGDLS, YYNGEE. The V end was cut by 3 bases, the J end by 6 bases, with 12 bases between. This CDR3 has 14 residues. CDR3 sequence: CASSERVTAGELFF. As DNA, the CDR3 is TGTGCCAGCAGCGAGAGGGTCACGGCCGGGGAGCTGTTTTTT. The variable domain in full, completed from reference TRBV9 and TRBJ2-2, reads DSGVTQTPKHLITATGQRVTLRCSPRSGDLSVYWYQQSLDQGLQFLIQYYNGEERAKGNILERFSAQQFPDLHSELNLSSLELGDSALYFCASSERVTAGELFFGEGSRLTVL.